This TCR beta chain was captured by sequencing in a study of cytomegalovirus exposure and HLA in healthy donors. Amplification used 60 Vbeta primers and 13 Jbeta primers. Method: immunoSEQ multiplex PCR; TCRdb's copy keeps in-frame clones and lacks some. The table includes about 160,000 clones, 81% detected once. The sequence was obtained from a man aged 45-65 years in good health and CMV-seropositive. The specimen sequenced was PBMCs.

The CDR3 loop is CASSIAGSGNTIYF. CDR3 DNA sequence: TGTGCCAGCAGCATAGCGGGATCTGGAAACACCATATATTTT. The V and J genes are TRBV9 and TRBJ1-3; D is ambiguous. The germline CDR1 and CDR2 sequences are SGDLS and YYNGEE. This CDR3 is built from 14 residues. Between the trimmed V and J ends, which lost 4 bases and 1 base, there was a span of 9 bases.